This is a list of T cell receptor beta chains from one sample in a study of metastatic and nonmetastatic thyroid tumors. With MiXCR, TCRdb called clones anew from the PCR reads. This sample carries tens of thousands of clones, about 21% of them seen once, and the ten largest clones take approximately 20%. Specimen: blood. These receptor sequences come from a female donor with papillary thyroid cancer or a benign thyroid nodule (not recorded which). Some clones in this sample may be carry-over from other donors' samples. CDR3s include the opening cysteine and the closing phenylalanine or tryptophan. A D gene is named only where the DNA matches it firmly. Clone sizes are given selectively: once, few, many, or a class where the clone is expanded.

len | j_gene | d_gene | v_gene | abundance | CDR3nt | CDR3aa
14 | TRBJ2-3 | TRBD1 | TRBV5-1 | - | TGCGCCAGCAGCTCAGGACAGGGGGCAGATACGCAGTATTTT | CASSSGQGADTQYF
15 | TRBJ1-2 | TRBD1 | TRBV20-1 | - | TGCAGTGCTAGAAGGGACAGCTCGGGACTCGTAGGCTACACCTTC | CSARRDSSGLVGYTF
17 | TRBJ2-1 | TRBD1 | TRBV7-8 | - | TGTGCCAGCAGCTTTCGATCCGGACAGGGGCTTAACAATGAGCAGTTCTTC | CASSFRSGQGLNNEQFF
16 | TRBJ2-6 | - | TRBV11-2 | many | TGTGCCAGCAGCTTAGAGGCAGGAGCCGGGGCCAACGTCCTGACTTTC | CASSLEAGAGANVLTF
11 | TRBJ2-1 | - | TRBV2 | many | TGTGCCAGCAGTACCAGGGATGAGCAGTTCTTC | CASSTRDEQFF
17 | TRBJ1-4 | TRBD1 | TRBV6-1 | many | TGTGCCAGCAGTTTCCGACAGGGGGCAAGGTTCGGTGAAAAACTGTTTTTT | CASSFRQGARFGEKLFF
15 | TRBJ1-2 | - | TRBV20-1 | few | TGCAGTGCTCCCCCCAGGGTGCAAGTTAACTATGGCTACACCTTC | CSAPPRVQVNYGYTF
14 | TRBJ1-4 | TRBD1 | TRBV19 | many | TGTGCCAGTAGCAGGGGGACGGCGAATGAAAAACTGTTTTTT | CASSRGTANEKLFF
13 | TRBJ2-7 | - | TRBV9 | - | TGTGCCAGCAGCGTAAACGGAAACTACGAGCAGTACTTC | CASSVNGNYEQYF
12 | TRBJ1-1 | - | TRBV7-9 | many | TGTGCCAGCAGCCAATACCCGCTGGAAGCTTTCTTT | CASSQYPLEAFF
16 | TRBJ1-4 | - | TRBV7-9 | many | TGTGCCAGCAGCTTAGCGGTGACAGTTAATAATGAAAAACTGTTTTTT | CASSLAVTVNNEKLFF
15 | TRBJ1-1 | - | TRBV28 | - | TGTGCCAGCAGTTCCGCCGGGGCAGGGAATACTGAAGCTTTCTTT | CASSSAGAGNTEAFF
14 | TRBJ1-2 | TRBD1 | TRBV5-1 | - | TGCGCCAGCAGCACAGGACAGGGGTTGAATGGCTACACCTTC | CASSTGQGLNGYTF
13 | TRBJ2-7 | TRBD2 | TRBV6-2/TRBV6-3 | few | TGTGCCAGCAGTTTGGGGACTAGCAGCCCGCAGTACTTC | CASSLGTSSPQYF
17 | TRBJ2-1 | - | TRBV27 | - | TGTGCCAGCAGTTTATCCCCGGCTAGTGGGATGTACAATGGGCAGTTCTTC | CASSLSPASGMYNGQFF
11 | TRBJ2-7 | - | TRBV27 | many | TGTGCCAGCGGGGGTTCCGACGAGCAGTACTTC | CASGGSDEQYF
15 | TRBJ1-2 | - | TRBV19 | many | TGTGCCAGTAGTGCCTCGGACGCCCAAGGCTATGGCTACACCTTC | CASSASDAQGYGYTF
15 | TRBJ2-5 | - | TRBV20-1 | many | TGCAGTGCTAGAGATGCGAGGGTACGCCAAGGGACCCAGTACTTC | CSARDARVRQGTQYF
13 | TRBJ2-3 | TRBD1 | TRBV6-1 | - | TGTGCCAGCAGTGAAGATAGGACAGGGTCGCAGTATTTT | CASSEDRTGSQYF
13 | TRBJ1-5 | - | TRBV7-9 | few | TGTGCCAGCAGCTACCTAGCGGGTCATCCCCAGCATTTT | CASSYLAGHPQHF
15 | TRBJ1-3 | - | TRBV7-8 | many | TGTGCCAGCAGCCTTGGACTGAACTCTGGAAACACCATATATTTT | CASSLGLNSGNTIYF
17 | TRBJ2-7 | - | TRBV28 | few | TGTGCCAGCAGTTTTAAGATCGGGGCAGGGAGCTCCTACGAGCAGTACTTC | CASSFKIGAGSSYEQYF
13 | TRBJ1-6 | - | TRBV6-5 | - | TGTGCAACCAGTTTAACAGAGAATACACCCCTCCACTTT | CATSLTENTPLHF
12 | TRBJ1-5 | - | TRBV15 | many | TGTGCCACCAGCAACCCGCGTCAGCCCCAGCATTTT | CATSNPRQPQHF
16 | TRBJ1-4 | - | TRBV15 | few | TGTGCCACCAGCACACTACTGGGGCAGTCTAATGAAAAACTGTTTTTT | CATSTLLGQSNEKLFF
13 | TRBJ2-7 | TRBD1 | TRBV2 | many | TGTGCCAGCACTCTCGGACAGGGAGACGAGCAGTACTTC | CASTLGQGDEQYF
15 | TRBJ2-3 | TRBD2 | TRBV6-1 | - | TGTGCCAGCAGTGACAGCGGGAGATTTATAGATACGCAGTATTTT | CASSDSGRFIDTQYF
17 | TRBJ2-4 | TRBD2 | TRBV15 | many | TGTGCCACCAGCAGTCCAAGCGGGGGGGAGGGCAAAAACATTCAGTACTTC | CATSSPSGGEGKNIQYF
14 | TRBJ2-5 | TRBD1 | TRBV18 | many | TGTGCCAGCTCACACTGGGACAGCCAAGAGACCCAGTACTTC | CASSHWDSQETQYF
16 | TRBJ2-5 | TRBD2 | TRBV9 | few | TGTGCCAGCAGCCCCGGACTAGCGGGGGGGCGTGAGACCCAGTACTTC | CASSPGLAGGRETQYF
13 | TRBJ2-7 | TRBD1 | TRBV10-1 | few | TGCGCCAGCAGCGAGGACAGGGCGAACGAGCAGTACTTC | CASSEDRANEQYF
13 | TRBJ2-2 | - | TRBV7-2 | many | TGTGCCAGCAGCTTAAGTCAGACCGGGGAGCTGTTTTTT | CASSLSQTGELFF
17 | TRBJ1-2 | TRBD1 | TRBV5-1 | - | TGCGCCAGCAGCTTGGTGGCAACAGGGGTTTCTAACTATGGCTACACCTTC | CASSLVATGVSNYGYTF
13 | TRBJ2-2 | - | TRBV6-1 | few | TGTGCCAGCAGCCCGGCGAACACCGGGGAGCTGTTTTTT | CASSPANTGELFF
13 | TRBJ2-7 | - | TRBV29-1 | many | TGCAGCGCGCGGCGGGACAGTACCTACGAGCAGTACTTC | CSARRDSTYEQYF
14 | TRBJ2-3 | TRBD2 | TRBV27 | many | TGTGCCAGCAGTTTTGCGGGGGGTGGAGATACGCAGTATTTT | CASSFAGGGDTQYF
16 | TRBJ1-2 | - | TRBV5-1 | - | TGCGCCAGCAGCTTTACAGTTACGGGCGGTAACTATGGCTACACCTTC | CASSFTVTGGNYGYTF
16 | TRBJ2-1 | - | TRBV6-2/TRBV6-3 | - | TGTGCCAGCAGTTATTCTACAACTACCTCCTACAATGAGCAGTTCTTC | CASSYSTTTSYNEQFF
15 | TRBJ1-2 | TRBD1 | TRBV9 | many | TGTGCCAGCAGCGTAGCAGGGACAGGGGACTATGGCTACACCTTC | CASSVAGTGDYGYTF
12 | TRBJ2-2 | - | TRBV30 | - | TGTGCCTGGAGTCGTAACACCGGGGAGCTGTTTTTT | CAWSRNTGELFF
16 | TRBJ1-6 | - | TRBV7-2 | many | TGTGCCAGCAGATGGATCGAAGGCGGCTATAATTCACCCCTCCACTTT | CASRWIEGGYNSPLHF
16 | TRBJ2-7 | TRBD2 | TRBV11-2 | - | TGTGCCAGCAGCTTAGAGGGGTCCGAGACTAGCCTCGAGCAGTACTTC | CASSLEGSETSLEQYF
14 | TRBJ2-7 | - | TRBV18 | once | TGTGCCAGCTCTCCATATAGGGGTTCGGACGAGCAGTACTTC | CASSPYRGSDEQYF
17 | TRBJ1-3 | - | TRBV9 | many | TGTGCCAGCAGCGAACTAATGGACGGAGTCTCTGGAAACACCATATATTTT | CASSELMDGVSGNTIYF
15 | TRBJ2-6 | - | TRBV19 | many | TGTGCCAGTAGTCCCACTAGGTCTGGGGCCAACGTCCTGACTTTC | CASSPTRSGANVLTF